The source of this T cell receptor beta chain is a study of shared clonotypes between healthy human individuals. The germline V gene encodes CDR1 MGHRA and CDR2 YSYEKL. V gave up 7 bases and J gave up 2 bases; unmatched junction bases: 12. The length of the CDR3 is 16 residues. Method: immunoSEQ multiplex PCR; TCRdb's copy keeps in-frame clones and lacks some. The table records 2 million or so clones, over 85% of them present only once. The sample comprised naive CD4+ T cells sorted from blood. Subset of the sample: CD45RA+ positively selected. The clonotype originates from a man between 18 and 29 years old in good health. V usage is TRBV4-1 and J usage is TRBJ2-3; 7 nucleotides align to TRBD1. The CDR3 here is CASTYNWDRDTDTQYF. The CDR3 coding sequence is TGCGCCAGCACCTATAACTGGGACAGAGACACAGATACGCAGTATTTT.